Described below is a single TCR beta chain sequence and its context. As yet, its antigen is unknown. This sample was taken from a study of lymphopenia after photon versus proton radiotherapy. Points from the study as a whole: Better survival with proton therapy was suggested as possible, not demonstrated. Relative stability marked proton patients; photon patients lost diversity and naive cells. After lymphocyte nadir, photon-treated repertoires showed oligoclonal expansion, especially CD8+ Temra.

After removal of 5 bases from V and 6 bases from J, the junction contained 8 bases not matched to a gene. Germline V lookup: CDR1 SGHTA, CDR2 FQGNSA. The CDR3 totals 16 residues. The protocol was immunoSEQ multiplex PCR, while the TCRdb copy is restricted to in-frame clones and leaves out a portion. The sample holds about 50,000 clones, more than 85% seen once. The sample consisted of peripheral blood, taken from a patient treated with photon-based radiotherapy. The V call is TRBV7-2, the J call TRBJ1-6; 9 nucleotides agree with TRBD1. This clonotype originated in a middle-aged woman with cholangiocarcinoma. The CDR3 DNA sequence: TGTGCCAGCAGCCCCCGACCGGGACAGGGTAATTCACCCCTCCACTTT. Amino acid sequence: CASSPRPGQGNSPLHF.